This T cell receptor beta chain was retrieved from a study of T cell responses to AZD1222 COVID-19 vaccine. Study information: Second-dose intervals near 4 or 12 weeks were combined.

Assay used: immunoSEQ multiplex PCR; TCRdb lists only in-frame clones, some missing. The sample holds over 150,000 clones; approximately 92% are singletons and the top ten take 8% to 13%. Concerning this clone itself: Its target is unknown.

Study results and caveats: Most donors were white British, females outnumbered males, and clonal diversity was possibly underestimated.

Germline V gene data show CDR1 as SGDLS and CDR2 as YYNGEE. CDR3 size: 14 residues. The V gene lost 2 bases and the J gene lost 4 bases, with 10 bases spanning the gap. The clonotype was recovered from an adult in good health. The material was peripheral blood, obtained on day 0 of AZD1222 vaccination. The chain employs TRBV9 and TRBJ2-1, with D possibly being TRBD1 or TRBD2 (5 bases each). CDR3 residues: CASSVGTNYNEQFF. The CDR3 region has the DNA TGTGCCAGCAGCGTCGGGACGAATTACAATGAGCAGTTCTTC.